This T cell receptor (beta chain) is drawn from a study of CD8+ T cells in alopecia areata. The overall study: Dosing with tofacitinib proceeded for 6 to 18 months, followed by 6 months off drug. Notes on the study in general: More clonal than normal scalp was lesional scalp, particularly alopecia totalis/universalis. Resident alphabeta T-cell populations of normal skin are likewise subject to sequencing in scalp samples.

The CDR3 is made up of 11 amino acids. Germline assignment: CDR1 GTSNPN and CDR2 SVGIG (reference sequence). V lost 0 bases to trimming and J lost 4 bases, with 4 bases between them. In each case, RNA was isolated and then reverse transcribed into cDNA as the sequencing template. Repertoires were generated with immunoSEQ multiplex PCR, while TCRdb's copy carries only in-frame clones and drops some. The sample includes around 250,000 clones, around 67% seen only once; the top ten take roughly 1.2%. Sorted populations comprised CD4+ and CD8+ T cells obtained from PBMCs. As concerns this clone: The antigen remains unidentified. The identical CDR3 is also encoded by other nucleotide sequences in the sample.

The sequence was obtained from a human donor with alopecia areata. The genes are TRBV30 and TRBJ2-7; D is uncertain. The sample here was CD4+ T cells sorted from blood, taken at week 0. This CDR3 is CAWSVGYEQYF. The CDR3 region has the DNA TGTGCCTGGAGTGTAGGGTACGAGCAGTACTTC.